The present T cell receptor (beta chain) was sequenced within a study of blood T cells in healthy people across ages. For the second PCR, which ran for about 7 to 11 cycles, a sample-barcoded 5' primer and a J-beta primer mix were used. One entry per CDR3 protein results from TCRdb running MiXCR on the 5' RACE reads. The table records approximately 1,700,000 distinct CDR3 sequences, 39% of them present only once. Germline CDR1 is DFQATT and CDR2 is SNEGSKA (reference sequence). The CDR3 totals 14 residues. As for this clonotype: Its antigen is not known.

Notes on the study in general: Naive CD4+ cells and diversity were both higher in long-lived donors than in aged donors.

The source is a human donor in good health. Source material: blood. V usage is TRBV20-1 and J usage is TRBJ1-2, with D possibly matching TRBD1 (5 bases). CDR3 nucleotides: TGCAGCACAGACAAATTTCAGGGTGTGGCTGGCTACACCTTC. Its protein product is CSTDKFQGVAGYTF.